This T cell receptor (beta chain) was retrieved from a study of T cells in women clearing cervical HPV infection. Study as a whole: Case blood was drawn when the lesion was first found; control blood after infection became undetectable.

Cervical HPV DNA detected by MY09/MY11 PCR, typed by dot-blot. There are 12 residues in the CDR3. The V and J ends lost 3 bases and 2 bases respectively, with 3 bases between them. Germline assignment: CDR1 PRHDT and CDR2 FYEKMQ (reference sequence). Measured with immunoSEQ multiplex PCR; TCRdb has only the in-frame clones, and not every one. Here the sample table reports 20,000 to 25,000 clones. Whole-study findings and limits: Unknown T-cell numbers per sample may underlie the richness differences.

Worth noting for this clone: Its specificity is unknown. With the read ending 3 residues before the CDR3 end, the germline J gene is used to fill in that end.

The chain combines TRBV13 with TRBJ2-3, with D unresolved. This TCR was sampled from a woman aged 18-70 years with a cervical HPV16 infection that either progressed to CIN3+ or cleared (not recorded which). The sample comprised blood buffy coat. The CDR3 here is CASSLATDTQYF. The DNA read from the CDR3 is TGTGCCAGCAGCTTGGCCACAGATACG. The full variable domain, completed using reference TRBV13 and TRBJ2-3, is AAGVIQSPRHLIKEKRETATLKCYPIPRHDTVYWYQQGPGQDPQFLISFYEKMQSDKGSIPDRFSAQQFSDYHSELNMSSLELGDSALYFCASSLATDTQYFGPGTRLTVL.